The source of this T cell receptor beta chain is a study of tumor-infiltrating lymphocytes in oesophageal squamous cell carcinoma. CDR1 and CDR2 from the germline V gene are SGHTA and FQGNSA. CDR3 length: 16 residues. Trimming removed 6 bases at V and 0 bases at J, with 15 bases between. This clonotype was found a few times. Each CDR3 protein is one row after TCRdb ran MiXCR on the PCR reads. Among approximately 15,000 distinct CDR3 sequences, around 51% were seen once, and the ten largest hold roughly two fifths. This TCR was recovered from a female donor with esophageal squamous cell carcinoma. Sequences were obtained from esophageal tumor tissue. The rearrangement joins TRBV7-2 to TRBJ2-1, with D tentatively TRBD2 (7 bases). The CDR3 region has the DNA TGTGCCAGCAGGGAGGGGGGGGTTGTCTCCTACAATGAGCAGTTCTTC. Protein product: CASREGGVVSYNEQFF. Using reference TRBV7-2 and TRBJ2-1 for the parts outside the CDR3, the full variable domain is GAGVSQSPSNKVTEKGKDVELRCDPISGHTALYWYRQSLGQGLEFLIYFQGNSAPDKSGLPSDRFSAERTGGSVSTLTIQRTQQEDSAVYLCASREGGVVSYNEQFFGPGTRLTVL.